This T cell receptor (beta chain) was sequenced for a study of T cells after yellow fever vaccination. TCRdb independently ran MiXCR on the 5' RACE reads; one entry per CDR3 protein. The top ten hold 3.3% of the sample, which has 300,000 to 400,000 distinct CDR3 sequences, roughly 10% seen once. The table lists this clonotype with many counts. One end of the junction fails to match germline, which may point to a read error. The CDR3 has 13 amino acids. The receptor comes from a man in his late teens or twenties who received the YFV17D yellow fever vaccine. The specimen was CD4+ T cells sorted from PBMCs, collected 45 days after the yellow fever booster vaccination. The V call is TRBV12-3 or TRBV12-4, the J call TRBJ2-5; a possible D gene is TRBD1 (6 bases). The CDR3 coding sequence is TGTGCCAGCAGATTAGGGCAGGGGGAGACCCAGTACTTC. It encodes CASRLGQGETQYF.